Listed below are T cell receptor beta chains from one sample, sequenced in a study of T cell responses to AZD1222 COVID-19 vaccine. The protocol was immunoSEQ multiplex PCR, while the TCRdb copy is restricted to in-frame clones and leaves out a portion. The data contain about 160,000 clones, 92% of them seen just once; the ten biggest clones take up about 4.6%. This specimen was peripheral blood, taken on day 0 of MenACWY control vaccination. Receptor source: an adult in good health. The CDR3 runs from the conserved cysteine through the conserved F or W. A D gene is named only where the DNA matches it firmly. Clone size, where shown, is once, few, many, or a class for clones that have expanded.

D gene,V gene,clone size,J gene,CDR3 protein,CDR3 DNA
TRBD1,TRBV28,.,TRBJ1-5,CASSGGTGKNQPQHF,TGTGCCAGCAGTGGGGGGACAGGAAAAAATCAGCCCCAGCATTTT
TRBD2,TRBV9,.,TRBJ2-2,CATSEGLAGVTGELFF,TGTGCCACCAGCGAGGGCCTAGCGGGAGTTACCGGGGAGCTGTTTTTT
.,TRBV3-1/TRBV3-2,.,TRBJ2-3,CASSQGSGLTDTQYF,TGTGCCAGCAGCCAAGGGAGCGGACTCACAGATACGCAGTATTTT
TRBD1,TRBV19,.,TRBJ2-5,CASSQDREETQYF,TGTGCCAGTAGTCAGGACAGGGAGGAGACCCAGTACTTC
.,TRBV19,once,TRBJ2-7,CASSRQGLTYEQYF,TGTGCCAGTAGTAGACAGGGACTAACCTACGAGCAGTACTTC
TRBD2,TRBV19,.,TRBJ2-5,CASSRGLAGAETQYF,TGTGCCAGTAGTAGAGGACTAGCGGGAGCTGAGACCCAGTACTTC
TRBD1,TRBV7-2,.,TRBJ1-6,CASSLAARGPNSPLHF,TGTGCCAGCAGCTTAGCCGCCAGGGGGCCTAATTCACCCCTCCACTTT
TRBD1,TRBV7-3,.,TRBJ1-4,CASSTTGGANEKLFF,TGTGCCAGCAGCACAACAGGGGGCGCGAATGAAAAACTGTTTTTT
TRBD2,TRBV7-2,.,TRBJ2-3,CASSSPTSVLGTQYF,TGTGCCAGCAGCTCACCGACTAGCGTCCTAGGTACGCAGTATTTT
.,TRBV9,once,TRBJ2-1,CASAGETIYNEQFF,TGTGCCAGCGCTGGGGAGACCATCTACAATGAGCAGTTCTTC
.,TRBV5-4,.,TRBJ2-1,CASSIGTPGSNEQFF,TGTGCCAGCAGCATCGGGACCCCGGGTTCAAATGAGCAGTTCTTC
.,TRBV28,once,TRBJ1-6,CATEGGRDSPLHF,TGTGCCACCGAGGGAGGGCGGGATTCACCCCTCCACTTT
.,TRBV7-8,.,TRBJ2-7,CASSLEGLESYEQYF,TGTGCCAGCAGTCTGGAGGGCCTAGAATCCTACGAGCAGTACTTC
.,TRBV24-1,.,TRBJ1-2,CATSDGRAGGYTF,TGTGCCACCAGTGACGGCAGGGCGGGTGGCTACACCTTC
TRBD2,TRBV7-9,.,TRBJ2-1,CASSRRAGGPDRNEQFF,TGTGCCAGCAGCCGTAGAGCGGGAGGGCCGGATCGCAATGAGCAGTTCTTC
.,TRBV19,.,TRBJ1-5,CASSSHRPIANQPQHF,TGTGCCAGTAGTTCCCACAGACCCATCGCCAATCAGCCCCAGCATTTT
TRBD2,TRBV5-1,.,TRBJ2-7,CASSWSGSTDEQYF,TGCGCCAGCAGCTGGAGCGGGAGCACCGACGAGCAGTACTTC
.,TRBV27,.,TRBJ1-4,CASSLFGLTNEKLFF,TGTGCCAGCAGTTTGTTTGGGCTAACTAATGAAAAACTGTTTTTT
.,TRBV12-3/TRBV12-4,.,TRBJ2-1,CASSPYSGTSQFF,TGTGCCAGCAGTCCCTATTCCGGGACCTCGCAGTTCTTC
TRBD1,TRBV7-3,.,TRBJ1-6,CASSLYRGASPLHF,TGTGCCAGCAGCTTATACAGGGGTGCATCACCCCTCCACTTT
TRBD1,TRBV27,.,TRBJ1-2,CASSSGGGGYTF,TGTGCCAGCAGTTCAGGGGGAGGCGGCTACACCTTC
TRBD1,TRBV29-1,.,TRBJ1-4,CSVDYRGNEKLFF,TGCAGCGTTGATTACAGGGGCAATGAAAAACTGTTTTTT
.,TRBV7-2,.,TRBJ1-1,CASSGQGSDTEAFF,TGTGCCAGCAGCGGCCAGGGATCGGACACTGAAGCTTTCTTT
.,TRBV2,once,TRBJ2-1,CASKARLLNEQFF,TGTGCCAGCAAAGCTCGGCTCCTTAATGAGCAGTTCTTC
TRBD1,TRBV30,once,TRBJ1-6,CAWKMTGGNSPLHF,TGTGCCTGGAAGATGACAGGGGGTAATTCACCCCTCCACTTT